The next 32 T cell receptor beta chains were all read from a single sample in a study of T cell responses to AZD1222 COVID-19 vaccine. Profiling relied on immunoSEQ multiplex PCR, and the TCRdb table lists in-frame clones only, not all of them. The sample records 140,000 to 150,000 clones, 85% to 90% being singletons. This material consisted of peripheral blood, taken on day 0 of AZD1222 vaccination. These receptors originate from an adult in good health.

The rearrangement joins TRBV2 to TRBJ1-2; D may be TRBD1 (5 bases). This CDR3 has 14 amino acids. Between the trimmed V and J ends, which lost 6 bases and 4 bases, there was a span of 15 bases. Germline CDR1 is SNHLY and CDR2 is FYNNEI. The CDR3 sequence: CASRQITGAYGYTF. In nucleotides, the CDR3 is TGTGCCAGCAGGCAGATCACTGGGGCCTATGGCTACACCTTC.

This sequence joins TRBV19 and TRBJ1-5, with unresolved D. This CDR3 is 13 amino acids long. Between the trimmed V and J ends, which lost 6 bases and 1 base, there was a span of 7 bases. The germline gives CDR1 LNHDA, CDR2 SQIVND (reference sequence). CDR3: CASSRKSNQPQHF. The CDR3 nucleotides are TGTGCCAGTAGCAGGAAGAGCAATCAGCCCCAGCATTTT.

The chain is built from TRBV9 and TRBJ2-2; 12 bases are a match to TRBD2. The V and J ends lost 0 bases and 7 bases, in that order; junction bases with no gene match: 7. The CDR3 sequence is 17 residues long. CDR1 and CDR2 (germline): SGDLS, YYNGEE. The CDR3 reads CASSVGRLAGGYGELFF. DNA of the CDR3: TGTGCCAGCAGCGTAGGTCGGCTAGCGGGAGGGTACGGGGAGCTGTTTTTT.

The chain uses TRBV3-1 (or the pseudogene TRBV3-2) and TRBJ2-3, with 11 bases identical to TRBD2. Germline CDR1 is LGHDT and CDR2 is YNNKEL (reference sequence). Unmatched junction bases numbered 9, after V lost 6 bases and J lost 4 bases. This CDR3 comprises 16 residues. In DNA, the CDR3 is TGTGCCAGCAGTCCACTTAGCGGGGGGGTGGCAGATACGCAGTATTTT. Translated, it gives CASSPLSGGVADTQYF.

The gene calls are TRBV7-8 and TRBJ2-2; D unresolved. The ends were cut back, 1 base at V and 1 base at J, with 4 bases in the middle. Germline V gene sequence: CDR1 SGHVS, CDR2 FQNEAQ. The CDR3 totals 14 residues. This chain's CDR3 is CASSLVENTGELFF. The CDR3 DNA reads TGTGCCAGCAGCTTAGTTGAGAACACCGGGGAGCTGTTTTTT.

The chain has TRBV2 and TRBJ1-4; D is perhaps TRBD1 (5 bases). V lost 4 bases to trimming and J lost 7 bases, with 16 bases between them. The CDR3 sequence is 15 residues long. CDR1 and CDR2 from the germline V gene are SNHLY and FYNNEI. The CDR3 DNA reads as TGTGCCAGCAGTGTGGGACGGGGCACAGGTGAAAAACTGTTTTTT. Translating gives CASSVGRGTGEKLFF.

This CDR3 is CASRGNTQYF. Written as DNA, the CDR3 is TGTGCCAGCCGGGGGAATACGCAGTATTTT. J is TRBJ2-3 and V is TRBV10-3; the D gene is possibly TRBD2 (6 bases). The germline V and J ends were trimmed by 10 bases and 7 bases, with 9 bases remaining between them. This CDR3 is 10 amino acids long. CDR1 and CDR2 (germline): ENHRY, SYGVKD.

The chain recombines TRBV18 with TRBJ1-5, with a weak D call TRBD1 (5 bases). Germline-derived CDR1 and CDR2 are KGHSH and LQKENI. The V gene lost 5 bases and the J gene lost 4 bases, with 6 bases spanning the gap. The CDR3 sequence is 12 residues long. CDR3 DNA: TGTGCCAGCTCAGGGGGGAATCAGCCCCAGCATTTT. It is translated as CASSGGNQPQHF.

This sequence joins TRBV6-4 and TRBJ2-1; 10 nucleotides agree with TRBD2. CDR3 length: 14 residues. Germline V gene data show CDR1 as MRHNA and CDR2 as SNTAGT. With V trimmed by 3 bases and J by 5 bases, 1 base remained unmatched. CDR3 nucleotide sequence: TGTGCCAGCAGTGAACTAGCGGGGAACAATGAGCAGTTCTTC. Its translation is CASSELAGNNEQFF.

The chain combines TRBV19 with TRBJ1-1; D possibly corresponds to TRBD1 (5 bases). Germline V gene data show CDR1 as LNHDA and CDR2 as SQIVND (reference sequence). The CDR3 runs to 18 residues. V lost 2 bases, J lost 0 bases, and 19 bases lay in between. The CDR3 sequence is CASSIRELNTGVNTEAFF. CDR3 sequence (DNA): TGTGCCAGTAGTATAAGAGAACTTAATACAGGAGTGAACACTGAAGCTTTCTTT. Looking up the rest from reference TRBV19 and TRBJ1-1 gives the full variable domain: DGGITQSPKYLFRKEGQNVTLSCEQNLNHDAMYWYRQDPGQGLRLIYYSQIVNDFQKGDIAEGYSVSREKKESFPLTVTSAQKNPTAFYLCASSIRELNTGVNTEAFFGQGTRLTVV.

This sequence joins TRBV28 and TRBJ1-5, with 7 positions matching TRBD1. Trimming removed 10 bases from V and 3 bases from J; junction bases left unmatched: 12. The CDR3 has 15 amino acids. Looked up from germline, CDR1 is MDHEN and CDR2 is SYDVKM. The CDR3 DNA reads as TGTGCCACCAAACGAGGGACAGCGTTCAATCAGCCCCAGCATTTT. Translated, it gives CATKRGTAFNQPQHF.

The chain is built from TRBV19 and TRBJ1-5, with unresolved D. The germline V gene has CDR1 LNHDA and CDR2 SQIVND (reference sequence). With 3 bases removed from V and 1 base from J, the gap between germline ends came to 10 bases. This CDR3 contains 15 residues. CDR3 sequence: CASSIRTGSNQPQHF. The CDR3 DNA follows: TGTGCCAGTAGTATTAGGACCGGAAGCAATCAGCCCCAGCATTTT.

The chain joins TRBV4-1 to TRBJ1-1; D ambiguous. V shed 4 bases and J shed 3 bases, with 6 bases lying between them. Germline V gene sequence: CDR1 MGHRA, CDR2 YSYEKL. The CDR3 runs 12 residues. CDR3 bases: TGCGCCAGCAGCCCACAGCACACTGAAGCTTTCTTT. Residues: CASSPQHTEAFF.

The CDR3 DNA reads as TGCGCCAGCAGTGTTTACAATGAGCAGTTCTTC. Translated: CASSVYNEQFF. This chain uses TRBV10-2 with TRBJ2-1; D unresolved. Trimming stripped 4 bases from V and 4 bases from J, with 2 bases between. Germline values: CDR1 WSHSY, CDR2 SAAADI. This CDR3 spans 11 amino acids.

CDR3 sequence: CAWTSGGYARETQYF. The CDR3 DNA reads TGTGCCTGGACTAGCGGGGGGTACGCCCGTGAGACCCAGTACTTC. The chain recombines TRBV30 with TRBJ2-5; 11 bases agree with TRBD2. J gave up 5 bases and V 4 bases, and 9 bases lay outside the gene matches. This CDR3 contains 15 residues. CDR1 is GTSNPN, CDR2 SVGIG, per germline (reference sequence).

The V and J genes are TRBV7-9 and TRBJ2-3, with 8 bases matching TRBD1. CDR3 size: 15 residues. With 6 bases clipped from V and 6 bases from J, the junction kept 11 bases outside the gene matches. Germline lookup yields CDR1 SEHNR and CDR2 FQNEAQ (reference sequence). The CDR3 coding sequence is TGTGCCAGCAGGAGGACAGGGTTCGGAGCGGATACGCAGTATTTT. Its protein is CASRRTGFGADTQYF.

The chain has TRBV28 and TRBJ2-5, with D perhaps TRBD2 (6 bases). Germline CDR1 reads MDHEN; CDR2 reads SYDVKM. CDR3 length: 14 residues. V dropped 7 bases and J dropped 4 bases, with 16 bases sitting between them. The CDR3 region has the DNA TGTGCCAGCACCCCCCCGGGAGTGGGAGAGACCCAGTACTTC. It codes for CASTPPGVGETQYF.

The chain links TRBV27 to TRBJ2-7; D not certain. V lost 0 bases and J 2 bases, leaving 11 bases between the germline ends. Germline V gene sequence: CDR1 MNHEY, CDR2 SMNVEV (reference sequence). The CDR3 runs to 15 residues. CDR3 DNA sequence: TGTGCCAGCAGTTTATCGGCAGTGGGTACCTACGAGCAGTACTTC. The encoded protein is CASSLSAVGTYEQYF.

The V gene is TRBV28, the J gene TRBJ1-1; a possible D gene is TRBD1 (6 bases). The CDR3 is 14 residues long. Germline V CDR1 and CDR2: MDHEN, SYDVKM. V lost 7 bases and J 3 bases, leaving 15 bases between the germline ends. The CDR3 coding sequence is TGTGCCAGCACCAATGGGGGCCCGCACACTGAAGCTTTCTTT. Translated: CASTNGGPHTEAFF.

The genes are TRBV4-2 and TRBJ2-5, with 8 bases fitting TRBD2. The V segment lost 0 bases and the J segment 2 bases; nucleotides outside the gene matches: 11. Germline CDR1 and CDR2: LGHNA and YNFKEQ. The CDR3 sequence is 18 residues long. The CDR3 spells CASSQEEARKRGQETQYF. The CDR3 region has the DNA TGTGCCAGCAGCCAAGAGGAGGCGAGGAAGCGGGGGCAAGAGACCCAGTACTTC.

The chain uses TRBV30 and TRBJ1-2; D might be TRBD1 (5 bases). The V gene lost 0 bases and the J gene lost 8 bases, with 16 bases spanning the gap. The germline V gene has CDR1 GTSNPN and CDR2 SVGIG (reference sequence). This CDR3 has 14 residues. CDR3 loop: CAWSVGDPKRGYTF. CDR3 nucleotide sequence: TGTGCCTGGAGTGTAGGGGACCCCAAGCGGGGCTACACCTTC.

This rearrangement joins TRBV4-1 to TRBJ1-6; D unclear. V gave up 0 bases and J gave up 4 bases, with 13 bases separating them. CDR3 length equals 17 residues. CDR1 and CDR2 from the germline V gene are MGHRA and YSYEKL. The CDR3 DNA reads as TGCGCCAGCAGCCAAGAGCCAGTCCGGGAGTATAATTCACCCCTCCACTTT. This encodes CASSQEPVREYNSPLHF.

The rearrangement uses TRBV2 and TRBJ2-5; D is unresolved. Trimming removed 4 bases from V and 3 bases from J, with 6 bases in between. Germline V CDR1 and CDR2: SNHLY, FYNNEI. This CDR3 region has 12 residues. Here the CDR3 reads CASSVTEETQYF. For the CDR3, the DNA is TGTGCCAGCAGTGTCACTGAAGAGACCCAGTACTTC.

The CDR3 nucleotides are TGTGCCAGCAGTTACTCCTGGGCCAGTGGGAACACTGAAGCTTTCTTT. This codes for CASSYSWASGNTEAFF. J is TRBJ1-1 and V is TRBV6-5; the D is unclear. With 0 bases removed from V and 1 base from J, the gap between germline ends came to 12 bases. The CDR3 spans 16 residues. Germline CDR1 MNHEY, CDR2 SVGAGI.

V and J are TRBV2 and TRBJ1-5; D uncertain. V was shortened by 3 bases and J by 6 bases, with 3 bases between the two germline ends. Germline values: CDR1 SNHLY, CDR2 FYNNEI. The CDR3 totals 11 residues. The CDR3 DNA reads as TGTGCCAGCAGTGATGGTCAGCCCCAGCATTTT. Amino acids: CASSDGQPQHF.

The rearrangement links TRBV5-1 to TRBJ1-1; maybe TRBD1 (6 bases). The germline CDR1 and CDR2 sequences are SGHRS and YFSETQ. The CDR3 consists of 14 residues. Trimming cost V 4 bases and J 1 base, with 11 bases left between them. This chain's CDR3 is CASSTGQPNTEAFF. The CDR3 nucleotides are TGCGCCAGCAGCACCGGACAGCCGAACACTGAAGCTTTCTTT.

The chain joins TRBV3-1 (or the pseudogene TRBV3-2) to TRBJ1-1; 9 bases match TRBD1. The CDR3 length is 14 residues. The germline V gene has CDR1 LGHDT and CDR2 YNNKEL (reference sequence). Losses at the gene ends were 7 bases for V and 3 bases for J; bases not matched to a gene: 6. The CDR3 reads CASTGTGGHTEAFF. The CDR3 region has the DNA TGTGCCAGCACCGGCACAGGGGGCCACACTGAAGCTTTCTTT.

A word on this clone: The identical CDR3 is also encoded by other nucleotide sequences in the sample. The chain is built from TRBV5-1 and TRBJ2-5; D not resolved. The CDR3 length is 11 residues. CDR1 is SGHRS and CDR2 is YFSETQ in the germline V gene. Trimming shortened V by 2 bases and J by 2 bases, and 1 base separated the two germline ends. The CDR3 nucleotides are TGCGCCAGCAGCTTTCAAGAGACCCAGTACTTC. Residues: CASSFQETQYF.

This clone was seen just once. V usage is TRBV2 and J usage is TRBJ2-3; maybe TRBD2 (5 bases). The V end lost 4 bases, the J end lost 1 base, and 15 bases lay between the germline ends. The CDR3 is made up of 16 amino acids. Germline V gene lookup returns CDR1 SNHLY and CDR2 FYNNEI. CDR3 DNA: TGTGCCAGCAGTGTTTTTAGGGCGAGGGGCACAGATACGCAGTATTTT. Its translation is CASSVFRARGTDTQYF.

A few counts support this clone. V gene TRBV19 combines with J gene TRBJ2-7, with D perhaps TRBD1 or TRBD2 (5 bases each). This CDR3 has 15 amino acids. Germline CDR1 LNHDA, CDR2 SQIVND (reference sequence). V lost 5 bases and J lost 3, with 17 bases in between. The CDR3 nucleotides are TGTGCCAGTAGTGACCGGGACCGTCTCCTCTACGAGCAGTACTTC. Its translation: CASSDRDRLLYEQYF.

CDR3 bases: TGTGCCAGCAGTTTAACAGGGGTCATGACCGGGGAGCTGTTTTTT. Its translation: CASSLTGVMTGELFF. The chain has TRBV27 and TRBJ2-2; 7 positions match TRBD1. Per the germline V gene, CDR1 is MNHEY and CDR2 is SMNVEV (reference sequence). CDR3 size: 15 residues. After removal of 2 bases from V and 5 bases from J, the junction contained 5 bases not matched to a gene.

This chain connects TRBV12-5 to TRBJ1-1, with a weak D call TRBD1 (5 bases). V lost 5 bases to trimming and J lost 2 bases, with 12 bases between them. CDR1 and CDR2 (germline): LGHNT, FRNRAP. The CDR3 has 14 amino acids. The CDR3 protein is CASGTGDGNTEAFF. In nucleotides, the CDR3 is TGTGCTAGTGGTACGGGGGACGGTAACACTGAAGCTTTCTTT.